The 29 T cell receptor beta chains below come from one sample, sequenced in a study of cytomegalovirus exposure and HLA in healthy donors. Primers included in the PCR were 60 Vbeta and 13 Jbeta primers. The table came from immunoSEQ multiplex PCR; TCRdb's copy has only in-frame clones and leaves some out. The table includes more than 85,000 clones, over 60% detected once. Sequencing input: PBMCs. The receptors were sampled from a female donor in good health and CMV-seropositive.

The chain is built from TRBV5-1 and TRBJ2-1; D may be TRBD2 (6 bases). Germline CDR1 SGHRS, CDR2 YFSETQ. CDR3 length: 14 amino acids. The V and J ends lost 1 base and 4 bases respectively, with 9 bases between them. CDR3 protein: CASSLLANYNEQFF. The CDR3 bases are TGCGCCAGCAGCTTGCTAGCGAATTACAATGAGCAGTTCTTC.

The genes are TRBV6-5 and TRBJ2-7; 7 bases are a match to TRBD1. This CDR3 comprises 13 residues. In germline, CDR1 is MNHEY, CDR2 SVGAGI. The V and J ends lost 6 bases and 5 bases, in that order; junction bases with no gene match: 7. CDR3 sequence: CASRPGQAHEQYF. CDR3 DNA: TGTGCCAGCAGGCCCGGACAGGCCCACGAGCAGTACTTC.

The V call is TRBV11-2, the J call TRBJ2-7; 11 nucleotides match TRBD1. Trimming cost V 5 bases and J 5 bases; bases outside gene matches: 5. Looked up from germline, CDR1 is SGHAT and CDR2 is FQNNGV. The CDR3 loop spans 14 amino acids. Here the CDR3 DNA reads TGTGCCAGCAGCAAGGGACAGGGGGACGACGAGCAGTACTTC. Translation gives CASSKGQGDDEQYF.

This clone was seen a few times. One end of the junction is discordant with germline, which a read error may explain. V gene TRBV10-1 combines with J gene TRBJ2-4; TRBD2 agrees at 8 bases. CDR1 and CDR2 (germline): WNHNN, SYGVQD (reference sequence). This CDR3 comprises 19 residues. Written as DNA, the CDR3 is TGCGCCAGCAGTGAGTCGATTGTGTCGGGAGCGGGGGTGAAAAACAGTCAGTACTTC. This sequence encodes CASSESIVSGAGVKNSQYF.

CDR3 protein: CASSIVAGGSREQFF. The CDR3 coding sequence is TGTGCCAGCAGTATCGTAGCGGGGGGGTCCCGTGAGCAGTTCTTC. The chain links TRBV27 to TRBJ2-1, with 11 bases identical to TRBD2. Looked up from germline, CDR1 is MNHEY and CDR2 is SMNVEV (reference sequence). V lost 5 bases to trimming and J lost 9 bases; unmatched junction nucleotides: 9. This CDR3 comprises 15 residues.

The chain recombines TRBV5-6 with TRBJ2-4, with 13 bases that match TRBD2. With V trimmed by 4 bases and J by 0 bases, 4 bases remained unmatched. Germline V gives CDR1 SGHDT, CDR2 YYEEEE. The CDR3 spans 17 residues. The CDR3: CASSHTSGRGAKNIQYF. DNA of the CDR3: TGTGCCAGCAGCCATACTAGCGGGAGGGGAGCCAAAAACATTCAGTACTTC.

The chain uses TRBV6-6 and TRBJ2-7, with TRBD1 identical over 10 bases. From germline, CDR1 is MNHNY and CDR2 SVGAGI (reference sequence). V lost 6 bases and J lost 4; bases outside the gene matches: 9. The CDR3 is made up of 15 amino acids. The CDR3 region has the DNA TGTGCCAGCAGAAAGATCGGGGACAGGGGATACGAGCAGTACTTC. It specifies CASRKIGDRGYEQYF.

This clone was detected a few times. V and J are TRBV28 and TRBJ2-3; 10 nucleotides align to TRBD1. J lost 4 bases, V lost 4 bases, and 5 bases had no gene match. The CDR3 consists of 15 residues. The germline V gene encodes CDR1 MDHEN and CDR2 SYDVKM. CDR3 bases: TGTGCCAGCAGTTATCAGACAGGGGGCTCAGATACGCAGTATTTT. Its protein is CASSYQTGGSDTQYF.

In the case of this clone: One junction end disagrees with the germline gene, perhaps due to a read error. The same CDR3 is also encoded by other DNA sequences in this sample. V usage is TRBV7-9 and J usage is TRBJ1-4; 7 bases line up with TRBD1. The CDR3 covers 12 residues. Per the germline V gene, CDR1 is SEHNR and CDR2 is FQNEAQ (reference sequence). DNA for the CDR3: TGTTCCAGCAGCTTGGACAGGGAAAAACTGTTTTTT. Translated, it gives CSSSLDREKLFF.

The chain employs TRBV18 and TRBJ1-1, with 8 bases aligning to TRBD1. The CDR3 covers 14 residues. The J segment lost 1 base and the V segment lost 6 bases, leaving 4 bases of the junction unmatched. Germline V gene lookup returns CDR1 KGHSH and CDR2 LQKENI. Written as DNA, the CDR3 is TGTGCCAGCTCGCCGGGACAGGCGAACACTGAAGCTTTCTTT. Its translation is CASSPGQANTEAFF.

The rearrangement links TRBV28 to TRBJ2-7, with no clear D. Per the germline V gene, CDR1 is MDHEN and CDR2 is SYDVKM. The ends were cut back, 8 bases at V and 5 bases at J, with 10 bases in the middle. The CDR3 totals 11 residues. The chain's CDR3 is CASPSRNEQYF. The CDR3 region has the DNA TGTGCCAGCCCCTCTAGAAACGAGCAGTACTTC.

The chain employs TRBV10-3 and TRBJ2-1; TRBD2 matches 15 bases. With 2 bases clipped from V and 10 bases from J, the junction kept 3 bases outside the gene matches. This CDR3 is 15 amino acids long. Germline lookup yields CDR1 ENHRY and CDR2 SYGVKD. The CDR3 sequence is CAISEGLAGGWEQFF. Here the CDR3 DNA reads TGTGCCATCAGTGAGGGACTAGCGGGAGGGTGGGAGCAGTTCTTC.

This chain links TRBV27 with TRBJ1-3, with TRBD1 as a possible D gene (5 bases). Looked up from germline, CDR1 is MNHEY and CDR2 is SMNVEV (reference sequence). The CDR3 spans 16 residues. The ends were cut back, 7 bases at V and 1 base at J, with 17 bases in the middle. CDR3 bases: TGTGCCAGCACCCGGGGGACTCCGGGTTCTGGAAACACCATATATTTT. This codes for CASTRGTPGSGNTIYF.

A few counts support this clone. J is TRBJ1-6 and V is TRBV11-1; 7 nucleotides match TRBD1. With 4 bases clipped from V and 6 bases from J, the junction kept 3 bases outside the gene matches. Germline V lookup: CDR1 SGHAT, CDR2 FQDESV (reference sequence). The CDR3 totals 14 residues. The CDR3 DNA is TGTGCCAGCAGCTCGACAGGGTTTAATTCACCCCTCCACTTT. Protein product: CASSSTGFNSPLHF.

The table lists this clone with a few counts. The chain joins TRBV9 to TRBJ1-3; D uncertain. V was cut by 0 bases and J by 0 bases, with 13 bases left in between. CDR3 length equals 17 residues. CDR1 and CDR2 from the germline V gene are SGDLS and YYNGEE. The CDR3 loop reads CASSVEVWADSGNTIYF. The CDR3 coding sequence is TGTGCCAGCAGCGTAGAAGTTTGGGCAGACTCTGGAAACACCATATATTTT.

The J gene is TRBJ2-5, the V gene TRBV7-6, with a possible D match to TRBD1 (5 bases). Germline-derived CDR1 and CDR2 are SGHVS and FNYEAQ. V was clipped by 5 bases and J by 2 bases, with 21 bases between them. The CDR3 is 17 amino acids. CDR3 sequence reads: CASSHVRGRDRQETQYF. In DNA form, the CDR3 reads TGTGCCAGCAGCCACGTTAGGGGAAGAGATCGGCAAGAGACCCAGTACTTC.

This clone has a handful of counts. The CDR3 protein is CASSQGGSLYF. The CDR3 coding sequence is TGTGCCAGCAGCCAGGGTGGGAGTTTGTACTTC. The chain links TRBV14 to TRBJ2-7; possible D gene TRBD2, 5 bases. Trimming cost V 3 bases and J 12 bases, with 12 bases left between them. CDR3 length: 11 amino acids. Germline CDR1 SGHDN, CDR2 FVKESK.

The rearrangement joins TRBV2 to TRBJ1-2; 7 bases are a match to TRBD1. Trimming took 4 bases from V and 4 from J; bases not matched to a gene: 6. The CDR3 sequence is 14 residues long. The V gene's germline CDR1 is SNHLY and CDR2 FYNNEI. In DNA, the CDR3 is TGTGCCAGCAGTGCGTCAGGGGGTGGCTATGGCTACACCTTC. Translating it yields CASSASGGGYGYTF.

The CDR3 region is CASSYFLSSGNTIYF. In DNA form, the CDR3 reads TGTGCCAGCAGTTACTTCCTTAGCTCTGGAAACACCATATATTTT. The chain links TRBV6-6 to TRBJ1-3; D ambiguous. The V end lost 1 base, the J end lost 0 bases, and 7 bases lay between the germline ends. CDR1 and CDR2 from the germline V gene are MNHNY and SVGAGI (reference sequence). The CDR3 runs to 15 residues.

This chain links TRBV6-4 with TRBJ2-3; TRBD2 matches 7 bases. V dropped 5 bases and J dropped 5; count of bases not matched to a gene: 10. The V gene's germline CDR1 is MRHNA and CDR2 SNTAGT. The CDR3 totals 15 residues. The CDR3 coding sequence is TGTGCCAGCAGTCTTGAGCGGGACCCACTAGATACGCAGTATTTT. Amino acid sequence: CASSLERDPLDTQYF.

This rearrangement joins TRBV28 to TRBJ2-1, with 8 nucleotides matching TRBD2. Germline CDR1 MDHEN, CDR2 SYDVKM. The V gene end was trimmed by 7 bases and the J gene end by 6 bases; junction bases not matched to a gene: 20. The CDR3 runs 18 residues. The DNA for the CDR3 is TGTGCCAGCATCCTGGGGGGACTAGTCCCATCGTCCGTCAATGAGCAGTTCTTC. This encodes CASILGGLVPSSVNEQFF.

This sequence joins TRBV5-1 and TRBJ2-7; TRBD1 matches 8 bases. Germline lookup yields CDR1 SGHRS and CDR2 YFSETQ. The CDR3 has 15 residues. The V segment lost 0 bases and the J segment 3 bases; nucleotides outside the gene matches: 5. The CDR3 DNA follows: TGCGCCAGCAGCTTGGGACAGGGGCGCGTCTACGAGCAGTACTTC. Translation gives CASSLGQGRVYEQYF.

This rearrangement joins TRBV6-1 to TRBJ1-4; TRBD1 matches 8 bases. The ends lost 6 bases at V and 5 bases at J; junction bases unmatched: 5. The V gene's germline CDR1 is MNHNS and CDR2 SASEGT. This CDR3 has 14 residues. The CDR3 region has the DNA TGTGCCAGCAGACAGGCAGGGGGCAATGAAAAACTGTTTTTT. Amino acid sequence: CASRQAGGNEKLFF.

This clone has just a few counts. The rearrangement joins TRBV7-9 to TRBJ2-1, with TRBD2 identical over 14 bases. CDR3 length equals 16 residues. V shed 5 bases and J 11 bases; nucleotides not matched to a gene: 11. The germline gives CDR1 SEHNR, CDR2 FQNEAQ (reference sequence). The CDR3 loop reads CASSPRGLAGGHQQFF. The DNA for the CDR3 is TGTGCCAGCAGCCCGAGAGGACTAGCGGGAGGACATCAGCAGTTCTTC.

J is TRBJ2-7 and V is TRBV18, with 7 bases matching TRBD1. From germline, CDR1 is KGHSH and CDR2 LQKENI. The CDR3 loop spans 15 amino acids. With V trimmed by 4 bases and J by 3 bases, 9 bases remained unmatched. CDR3 sequence (DNA): TGTGCCAGCTCACTCCGGGACAGCCTCGGCTACGAGCAGTACTTC. Translated: CASSLRDSLGYEQYF.

The CDR3 DNA reads as TGTGCCTGGAGCGGAGGGGGGGGGCTCCAGTTCTTC. Translating gives CAWSGGGGLQFF. The V and J genes are TRBV30 and TRBJ2-1, with D perhaps matching TRBD2 (7 bases). CDR3 length equals 12 residues. Trimming took 3 bases from V and 13 from J, leaving 16 bases between them. Per germline, CDR1 GTSNPN and CDR2 SVGIG (reference sequence).

The J gene is TRBJ2-7, the V gene TRBV5-1; D perhaps matches TRBD2 (6 bases). V was pared by 1 base and J by 0 bases, with 14 bases between. This CDR3 is 16 amino acids long. The germline V gene has CDR1 SGHRS and CDR2 YFSETQ. The CDR3 nucleotides read TGCGCCAGCAGCTTGCTTTCCCCGGGACTCTCCTACGAGCAGTACTTC. Translation: CASSLLSPGLSYEQYF.

This clone was counted a few times. The CDR3 spells CASSQDTTGELFF. The CDR3, as DNA: TGCGCCAGCAGTCAGGACACCACCGGGGAGCTGTTTTTT. The V gene is TRBV10-1, the J gene TRBJ2-2, with D maybe TRBD1 (5 bases). The CDR3 runs to 13 residues. V dropped 5 bases and J dropped 4 bases, with 8 bases sitting between them. CDR1 WNHNN and CDR2 SYGVQD come from the germline V gene (reference sequence).

The chain carries TRBV29-1 and TRBJ2-7, with 7 bases identical to TRBD2. With 6 bases clipped from V and 3 bases from J, the junction kept 2 bases outside the gene matches. CDR3 size: 11 residues. Per germline, CDR1 SQVTM and CDR2 ANQGSEA. CDR3 region: CSVTSLYEQYF. DNA for the CDR3: TGCAGCGTGACTAGCCTCTACGAGCAGTACTTC.